This T cell receptor (beta chain) was retrieved from a study of T cell changes during pregnancy in multiple sclerosis. The assay was immunoSEQ multiplex PCR, and TCRdb's table has in-frame clones only and misses some. The repertoire holds about 70,000 clones, with roughly 94% as singletons. V was trimmed by 3 bases and J by 2 bases, leaving 10 bases between them. The CDR3 is 14 residues long. CDR1 LNHDA and CDR2 SQIVND come from the germline V gene (reference sequence). The sequencing used peripheral blood, collected in the third trimester of pregnancy. V and J are TRBV19 and TRBJ1-1; D perhaps matches TRBD1 (5 bases). This TCR derives from a female donor with multiple sclerosis, enrolled in a pregnancy study. The CDR3 loop is CASSIGTSNTEAFF. The DNA for the CDR3 is TGTGCCAGTAGTATTGGGACTTCCAACACTGAAGCTTTCTTT.